Below, 30 T cell receptor beta chains from the same sample are listed, as sequenced in a study of T cells in Graves' hyperthyroidism and ophthalmopathy. The investigators amplified TCR beta CDR3 regions from RNA transcripts. The HTBI primer set served for first-round RT-PCR of the TCR CDR3. TCRdb independently ran MiXCR on the multiplex PCR reads; one entry per CDR3 protein. The sample includes 490,000 or so distinct CDR3 sequences, about 20% of them seen just once. The material sequenced was blood. The receptors were gathered from a woman aged 70-85 years with Graves' ophthalmopathy.

This clonotype was detected ten times or more. This chain joins TRBV12-3 or TRBV12-4 and TRBJ1-1; 7 bases map to TRBD1. V trimming: 7 bases; J trimming: 1 base; junction bases outside the gene matches: 3. The CDR3 spans 13 residues. In nucleotides, the CDR3 is TGTGCCAGCACCAGGGGGGGGAACACTGAAGCTTTCTTT. This gives the protein CASTRGGNTEAFF.

This clonotype was observed a few times. V usage is TRBV5-1 and J usage is TRBJ2-7; TRBD2 matches 11 bases. The CDR3 runs to 15 residues. V was pared by 3 bases and J by 8 bases, with 10 bases of the junction left unmatched. CDR1 is SGHRS, CDR2 YFSETQ, per germline. The CDR3 sequence: CASSSDVAGGPKQYF. Here the CDR3 DNA reads TGCGCCAGCAGCTCCGACGTAGCGGGAGGGCCAAAGCAGTACTTC.

In this sample, this clonotype turned up a few times. This chain uses TRBV7-8 with TRBJ2-2; D unresolved. V was shortened by 1 base and J by 0 bases, with 12 bases between the two germline ends. The length of the CDR3 is 17 residues. CDR1 and CDR2 (germline): SGHVS, FQNEAQ. The CDR3 DNA reads as TGTGCCAGCAGCTTAGTACGGTGGCTAGCGAACACCGGGGAGCTGTTTTTT. Translating it yields CASSLVRWLANTGELFF. Based on the CDR3 plus reference TRBV7-8 and TRBJ2-2, the full variable domain is GAGVSQSPRYKVAKRGQDVALRCDPISGHVSLFWYQQALGQGPEFLTYFQNEAQLDKSGLPSDRFFAERPEGSVSTLKIQRTQQEDSAVYLCASSLVRWLANTGELFFGEGSRLTVL.

The chain links TRBV7-2 to TRBJ2-3; 9 bases fit TRBD1. This CDR3 is built from 15 residues. Looked up from germline, CDR1 is SGHTA and CDR2 is FQGNSA. With V trimmed by 4 bases and J by 4 bases, 6 bases remained unmatched. DNA for the CDR3: TGTGCCAGCAGCTCATGGGGACAGGGCTCAGATACGCAGTATTTT. Translated: CASSSWGQGSDTQYF.

This chain links TRBV6-1 with TRBJ2-5, with TRBD2 matching 8 bases. The CDR3 has 14 residues. CDR1 is MNHNS and CDR2 is SASEGT in the germline V gene. With V trimmed by 6 bases and J by 5 bases, 8 bases remained unmatched. The CDR3 DNA reads as TGTGCCAGCAGCGACCCTGCGGGAGGCGAGACCCAGTACTTC. Translated: CASSDPAGGETQYF.

A few counts support this clonotype. This chain uses TRBV7-3 with TRBJ2-2; 8 positions agree with TRBD1. V dropped 3 bases and J dropped 7; count of bases not matched to a gene: 7. CDR3 size: 15 residues. Germline CDR1 is SGHTA and CDR2 is FQGTGA. Here the CDR3 DNA reads TGTGCCAGCAGCTTGGCAGGGGGCTTGAGCGGGGAGCTGTTTTTT. It encodes CASSLAGGLSGELFF.

There are many counts of this clonotype. The chain uses TRBV28 and TRBJ1-1, with 9 bases lining up with TRBD1. The CDR3 has 15 residues. Germline V gives CDR1 MDHEN, CDR2 SYDVKM. V was pared by 2 bases and J by 4 bases, with 5 bases of the junction left unmatched. Written as DNA, the CDR3 is TGTGCCAGCAGTTTAGGGGGGACAGGGAGCACTGAAGCTTTCTTT. It specifies CASSLGGTGSTEAFF.

V is TRBV6-1 and J is TRBJ2-4; weak D call: TRBD1 (5 bases). Deletions cut 5 bases from V and 3 bases from J, with 11 bases between. CDR1 MNHNS and CDR2 SASEGT come from the germline V gene. CDR3 size: 14 residues. CDR3 sequence (DNA): TGTGCCAGCAGTTGGCAAGGGGACAAAAACATTCAGTACTTC. It translates to CASSWQGDKNIQYF.

The V and J genes are TRBV20-1 and TRBJ2-1; 15 bases fit TRBD2. In germline, CDR1 is DFQATT, CDR2 SNEGSKA (reference sequence). Germline trimming cut 5 bases from V and 0 bases from J; bases unmatched to any gene: 8. CDR3 size: 18 residues. This CDR3 reads CSAAGTSGRLSSYNEQFF. The CDR3 DNA follows: TGCAGTGCTGCCGGGACTAGCGGGAGGTTAAGCTCCTACAATGAGCAGTTCTTC.

CDR3 loop: CASSRTSGRASGSYNEQFF. The CDR3 DNA is TGTGCCAGCAGCCGGACTAGCGGGAGGGCCTCCGGCTCCTACAATGAGCAGTTCTTC. This chain links TRBV5-5 with TRBJ2-1; TRBD2 matches at 15 bases. V trimming: 4 bases; J trimming: 0 bases; junction bases outside the gene matches: 8. Per germline, CDR1 SGHKS and CDR2 YYEKEE (reference sequence). The CDR3 runs to 19 residues.

The gene calls are TRBV7-2 and TRBJ1-2; D possibly corresponds to TRBD1 (5 bases). The CDR3 length is 14 residues. Germline CDR1 SGHTA, CDR2 FQGNSA. The V end was cut by 5 bases, the J end by 4 bases, with 14 bases between. The CDR3 region has the DNA TGTGCCAGCAGCGGGCTGGGTAGGGGCTATGGCTACACCTTC. Its protein product is CASSGLGRGYGYTF.

A note on this clonotype: The junction differs from germline at one of its ends, possibly a read error. This rearrangement joins TRBV14 to TRBJ2-3; unclear D gene. CDR1 and CDR2 (germline): SGHDN, FVKESK. This CDR3 contains 15 residues. This chain's CDR3 is CASSQVSHSADTRYF. DNA for the CDR3: TGTGCCAGCAGCCAAGTAAGCCATTCGGCAGATACGCGGTATTTT.

In its sample, this clonotype was seen many times. This sequence joins TRBV12-3 or TRBV12-4 and TRBJ1-1; D not resolved. The CDR3 extends over 12 amino acids. The ends were cut back, 2 bases at V and 4 bases at J, with 5 bases in the middle. For the CDR3, the DNA is TGTGCCAGCAGTTTACAAGTCACTGAAGCTTTCTTT. Translating it yields CASSLQVTEAFF.

The rearrangement uses TRBV5-1 and TRBJ2-2; D unclear. This CDR3 comprises 13 residues. V lost 5 bases, J lost 4 bases, and 9 bases lay in between. Germline CDR1 SGHRS, CDR2 YFSETQ. The CDR3 DNA reads TGCGCCAGCAGGAGGTTACTCACCGGGGAGCTGTTTTTT. It is translated as CASRRLLTGELFF.

The gene calls are TRBV3-1 and TRBJ2-2, with 11 bases fitting TRBD2. This CDR3 spans 21 amino acids. Trimming removed 2 bases from V and 3 bases from J; junction bases left unmatched: 17. The germline V gene has CDR1 LGHDT and CDR2 YNNKEL (reference sequence). The CDR3 is CASSQPNPGLAGGRYTGELFF. In DNA, the CDR3 is TGTGCCAGCAGCCAACCTAACCCCGGGCTAGCGGGAGGACGGTACACCGGGGAGCTGTTTTTT.

The V call is TRBV11-1, the J call TRBJ2-3; 9 positions agree with TRBD2. The CDR3 sequence is 14 residues long. V shed 6 bases and J 5 bases; nucleotides not matched to a gene: 6. Per germline, CDR1 SGHAT and CDR2 FQDESV (reference sequence). The CDR3 loop is CASSRSGREDTQYF. The CDR3 DNA is TGTGCCAGCAGTCGTAGCGGGAGAGAAGATACGCAGTATTTT.

This clonotype was seen more than once but under ten times. The V call is TRBV2, the J call TRBJ1-6; D is undetermined. Per germline, CDR1 SNHLY and CDR2 FYNNEI. The CDR3 consists of 15 residues. Trimming removed 3 bases at V and 4 bases at J, with 10 bases between. DNA for the CDR3: TGTGCCAGCAGTGACTGGGGTTTGTATAATTCACCCCTCCACTTT. Translation gives CASSDWGLYNSPLHF. Filled out from reference TRBV2 and TRBJ1-6, the complete variable domain reads EPEVTQTPSHQVTQMGQEVILRCVPISNHLYFYWYRQILGQKVEFLVSFYNNEISEKSEIFDDQFSVERPDGSNFTLKIRSTKLEDSAMYFCASSDWGLYNSPLHFGNGTRLTVT.

The chain joins TRBV9 to TRBJ1-4; 7 bases are shared with TRBD1. CDR3 length: 15 residues. The V gene's germline CDR1 is SGDLS and CDR2 YYNGEE. V shed 0 bases and J 7 bases; nucleotides not matched to a gene: 6. The CDR3: CASSVDDRAGEKLFF. The CDR3 DNA is TGTGCCAGCAGCGTAGATGACAGGGCCGGTGAAAAACTGTTTTTT.

The V and J genes are TRBV6-1 and TRBJ2-3; TRBD2 agrees at 8 bases. This CDR3 region has 16 residues. The V gene's germline CDR1 is MNHNS and CDR2 SASEGT. The trim removed 5 bases at V and 3 bases at J, leaving 10 bases unmatched. CDR3 nucleotide sequence: TGTGCCAGCAGTCCGACCGCGGGGGGCCCAACAGATACGCAGTATTTT. Translation: CASSPTAGGPTDTQYF.

This clonotype was seen ten or more times. The chain joins TRBV11-1 to TRBJ2-7; 10 nucleotides align to TRBD2. This CDR3 is 14 amino acids long. V shed 6 bases, J shed 1 base, and the junction held 3 bases outside the gene matches. Germline CDR1 is SGHAT and CDR2 is FQDESV (reference sequence). DNA for the CDR3: TGTGCCAGCAGTCCAGCGGGAGGGTCCTACGAGCAGTACTTC. The encoded protein is CASSPAGGSYEQYF.

This chain connects TRBV12-3 or TRBV12-4 to TRBJ2-2; D gene unclear. The CDR3 sequence is 13 residues long. V lost 3 bases, J lost 8 bases, and 10 bases lay in between. CDR3 region: CASSLFLEGELFF. As DNA, the CDR3 is TGTGCCAGCAGTTTGTTTCTCGAGGGGGAGCTGTTTTTT.

The chain uses TRBV7-9 and TRBJ2-1; D unclear. Germline V gene data show CDR1 as SEHNR and CDR2 as FQNEAQ (reference sequence). The CDR3 consists of 12 residues. The V gene lost 5 bases and the J gene lost 7 bases, with 9 bases spanning the gap. The CDR3 sequence is CASSPDGNEQFF. CDR3 coding DNA: TGTGCCAGCAGCCCCGATGGGAATGAGCAGTTCTTC.

This clonotype was counted at least ten times. The J gene is TRBJ2-4, the V gene TRBV5-1, with D perhaps assigned TRBD1 or TRBD2 (6 bases each). CDR3 length equals 15 residues. V lost 2 bases to trimming and J lost 3 bases, with 12 bases between them. The V gene's germline CDR1 is SGHRS and CDR2 YFSETQ. CDR3 protein: CASSLGGGDKNIQYF. Written as DNA, the CDR3 is TGCGCCAGCAGCTTAGGAGGGGGTGACAAAAACATTCAGTACTTC.

V gene TRBV5-1 combines with J gene TRBJ1-1, with D possibly TRBD1 on 6 matching bases. Germline CDR1 reads SGHRS; CDR2 reads YFSETQ. The CDR3 totals 14 residues. V was trimmed by 1 base and J by 2 bases, leaving 9 bases between them. CDR3 residues: CASSLRGANTEAFF. CDR3 DNA: TGCGCCAGCAGCTTGAGGGGGGCAAACACTGAAGCTTTCTTT.

This clonotype was found once. Given the absence of the conserved phenylalanine or tryptophan at the CDR3 end, a read error is likely. The chain carries TRBV5-6 and TRBJ1-2; TRBD1 is a possible D gene (6 bases). This CDR3 spans 13 amino acids. Trimming took off 0 bases at V and 5 bases at J, with 8 bases between the two ends. Germline CDR1 is SGHDT and CDR2 is YYEEEE. CDR3 DNA: TGTGCCAGCAGCTTGGACAGGGAGTATGGCTACACCCTC. As protein: CASSLDREYGYTL.

V gene TRBV9 combines with J gene TRBJ1-1, with no clear D. Germline values: CDR1 SGDLS, CDR2 YYNGEE. V was clipped by 0 bases and J by 5 bases, with 11 bases between them. The CDR3 is made up of 14 amino acids. CDR3 nucleotide sequence: TGTGCCAGCAGCGTAGCGGTAGGGAGGACTGAAGCTTTCTTT. Protein product: CASSVAVGRTEAFF.

In this sample, this clonotype turned up a few times. The chain joins TRBV28 to TRBJ1-2, with D uncertain. Trimming took 4 bases from V and 4 from J, leaving 16 bases between them. Looked up from germline, CDR1 is MDHEN and CDR2 is SYDVKM. The length of the CDR3 is 15 residues. CDR3 DNA: TGTGCCAGCAGTTCCGCAGCACAGAGTTCCTATGGCTACACCTTC. This codes for CASSSAAQSSYGYTF.

This clonotype was detected ten times or more. V gene TRBV12-3 or TRBV12-4 combines with J gene TRBJ2-1; D is perhaps TRBD2 (5 bases). V lost 1 base, J lost 9 bases, and 13 bases lay in between. The CDR3 covers 14 residues. CDR3 DNA: TGTGCCAGCAGTTTAGGCCTAGCCTCTATTGAGCAGTTCTTC. Residues: CASSLGLASIEQFF.

This clonotype was found a few times. The V and J genes are TRBV18 and TRBJ1-2; no definite D call. Trimming took 0 bases from V and 4 from J, leaving 18 bases between them. The CDR3 loop spans 17 amino acids. Germline V CDR1 and CDR2: KGHSH, LQKENI. CDR3 amino acids: CASSPPLRTAASYGYTF. DNA of the CDR3: TGTGCCAGCTCACCACCGCTCAGGACCGCAGCATCCTATGGCTACACCTTC.

The rearrangement joins TRBV10-3 to TRBJ2-2; 12 bases agree with TRBD2. The V gene's germline CDR1 is ENHRY and CDR2 SYGVKD. Germline trimming cut 2 bases from V and 6 bases from J; bases unmatched to any gene: 13. The CDR3 runs to 19 residues. CDR3 DNA sequence: TGTGCCATCAGTGAGGTGCTAGCGGGAGGGCCGGTCCGTTCCGGGGAGCTGTTTTTT. This encodes CAISEVLAGGPVRSGELFF.